This is a list of T cell receptor beta chains from one sample in a study of tumor-infiltrating lymphocytes in primary liver carcinoma. TCRdb recomputed calls from the multiplex PCR reads with MiXCR, one row per CDR3 protein. In the table there are 95,000 to 100,000 distinct CDR3 sequences, 55% to 80% of which are singletons. Sequenced material: liver tumor tissue from sampling region 2. Every receptor here comes from a woman aged 60-75 years with primary liver carcinoma and hepatitis B virus infection. The CDR3 runs from the conserved cysteine through the conserved F or W. The order of the fields is V gene, J gene, clone size, D gene, CDR3 DNA, CDR3 protein. The D gene is left open where the match is weak. Clone size, where shown, is once, few, many, or a class for clones that have expanded.

v_call: TRBV10-3; j_call: TRBJ2-5; clone_size: few; d_call: TRBD2; cdr3_nt: TGTGCCATCAGTGACCCTAGAGCGGGACTGCAAGAGACCCAGTACTTC; cdr3_aa: CAISDPRAGLQETQYF
v_call: TRBV11-3; j_call: TRBJ2-3; clone_size: once; d_call: TRBD2; cdr3_nt: TGTGCCATCAGCTTCAGGACTAGCACAAATAACCAGTATTTT; cdr3_aa: CAISFRTSTNNQYF
v_call: TRBV6-5; j_call: TRBJ2-3; clone_size: many; d_call: -; cdr3_nt: TGTGCCAGCAGCCCCGCGCTAGCACCCAATACGCAGTATTTT; cdr3_aa: CASSPALAPNTQYF
v_call: TRBV11-2; j_call: TRBJ1-1; clone_size: once; d_call: TRBD1; cdr3_nt: TGTGCCTGCAGCTTAGGGGACAGGAGGCAGCTCACTGAAGCTTTCTTT; cdr3_aa: CACSLGDRRQLTEAFF
v_call: TRBV12-3/TRBV12-4; j_call: TRBJ2-3; clone_size: -; d_call: -; cdr3_nt: TGTGCCCGCAGCCCGGATAACTGGGCAGACACGCAGTATTTT; cdr3_aa: CARSPDNWADTQYF
v_call: TRBV28; j_call: TRBJ1-5; clone_size: few; d_call: TRBD1; cdr3_nt: TGTGCCAGCAGTTACCAGGGGGCTGGCAATCAGCCCCAGCATTTT; cdr3_aa: CASSYQGAGNQPQHF
v_call: TRBV28; j_call: TRBJ1-1; clone_size: -; d_call: -; cdr3_nt: TGTGCCAGCAGTTTAAGTTCTCGAACAGTTGAAGCTTTCTTT; cdr3_aa: CASSLSSRTVEAFF
v_call: TRBV30; j_call: TRBJ1-2; clone_size: -; d_call: -; cdr3_nt: TGTGCCTGGAGTAATTCAAATGATCGAGACTACACCTTC; cdr3_aa: CAWSNSNDRDYTF
v_call: TRBV12-3/TRBV12-4; j_call: TRBJ2-1; clone_size: -; d_call: -; cdr3_nt: TGTGCCAGTAGTCCACAGCATGAGCAATTCTTC; cdr3_aa: CASSPQHEQFF
v_call: TRBV6-2/TRBV6-3; j_call: TRBJ2-7; clone_size: once; d_call: -; cdr3_nt: TGTGCCATCAGCTTCGCCCTAGCAGGGAATTCCTACGAGCCGTACTTC; cdr3_aa: CAISFALAGNSYEPYF
v_call: TRBV12-3/TRBV12-4; j_call: TRBJ1-5; clone_size: many; d_call: -; cdr3_nt: TGTGCCAGCAGTTTCGGGTCCCCAGGCAGTCAGCCCCAGCATTTT; cdr3_aa: CASSFGSPGSQPQHF
v_call: TRBV5-4; j_call: TRBJ2-1; clone_size: many; d_call: -; cdr3_nt: TGTGCCAGCAGCACGTCCTCGTCCCATGAGCAGTTCTTC; cdr3_aa: CASSTSSSHEQFF
v_call: TRBV12-3/TRBV12-4; j_call: TRBJ1-2; clone_size: -; d_call: -; cdr3_nt: TGTGCCAGCAGCCAGCGGTCTTGTCGGAACTATGGCTACACCTTC; cdr3_aa: CASSQRSCRNYGYTF
v_call: TRBV28; j_call: TRBJ2-7; clone_size: many; d_call: TRBD2; cdr3_nt: TGTGCCAGCAGCCTATCGGGACTAGTCTACGAGCAGTACTTC; cdr3_aa: CASSLSGLVYEQYF
v_call: TRBV11-2; j_call: TRBJ2-3; clone_size: few; d_call: TRBD2; cdr3_nt: TGTGCCAGCAGCTTTTTAGCGGGAGTGATCGGCGCAGATACGCAATATTTT; cdr3_aa: CASSFLAGVIGADTQYF
v_call: TRBV10-2; j_call: TRBJ1-5; clone_size: many; d_call: -; cdr3_nt: TGCGCCAGCAGTGGGACAGTTAGCAATCAGCCCCAGCATTTT; cdr3_aa: CASSGTVSNQPQHF
v_call: TRBV2; j_call: TRBJ2-2; clone_size: -; d_call: TRBD1; cdr3_nt: TGTGCCAGCAGTCGACAGGGTGCGGGTTATTTCACCGGGGAGCTGTTTTTT; cdr3_aa: CASSRQGAGYFTGELFF
v_call: TRBV6-1; j_call: TRBJ2-1; clone_size: -; d_call: -; cdr3_nt: TGTGCCAGCAGTTTGGATAGGGTCTTGGCCGGGCAGTTATTC; cdr3_aa: CASSLDRVLAGQLF
v_call: TRBV12-3/TRBV12-4; j_call: TRBJ2-1; clone_size: -; d_call: -; cdr3_nt: TGTGCCAGGAGTTTCGGCCGAGAGAATGAGCAGTTCTTC; cdr3_aa: CARSFGRENEQFF
v_call: TRBV14; j_call: TRBJ2-1; clone_size: many; d_call: -; cdr3_nt: TGTGCCAGCAGCCAAAATGGGGCCCTAAATGAGCAGTTCTTC; cdr3_aa: CASSQNGALNEQFF